This is a list of T cell receptor beta chains from one sample in a study of blood T cell repertoires in COVID-19. TCRdb's table, derived via immunoSEQ multiplex PCR, lists solely in-frame clones and lacks some. Found here are approximately 500,000 clones, roughly 89% of them singletons; the top ten hold around 0.95%. The sequenced sample was peripheral blood. The receptors come from a man aged 18 to 30 with COVID-19, enrolled during active disease. Each CDR3 is given with its conserved first and last residue. D genes are given only for firm matches. Expanded clones get a size class; other rows say once, few or many, or leave the size out.

cdr3_aa: CASRLAENTGELFF
cdr3_nt: TGTGCCAGTCGACTAGCGGAGAACACCGGGGAGCTGTTTTTT
d_call: TRBD2
v_call: TRBV25-1
j_call: TRBJ2-2
clone_size: .

cdr3_aa: CASSLGQFYGYTF
cdr3_nt: TGTGCCAGCAGCCTTGGACAGTTTTATGGCTACACCTTC
d_call: .
v_call: TRBV7-8
j_call: TRBJ1-2
clone_size: .

cdr3_aa: CASSQGTGFGNTIYF
cdr3_nt: TGTGCCAGCAGCCAAGGGACAGGGTTTGGAAACACCATATATTTT
d_call: TRBD1
v_call: TRBV3-1/TRBV3-2
j_call: TRBJ1-3
clone_size: .

cdr3_aa: CASSQGTRNQPQHF
cdr3_nt: TGTGCCAGCAGCCAGGGTACTCGCAATCAGCCCCAGCATTTT
d_call: .
v_call: TRBV7-2
j_call: TRBJ1-5
clone_size: few

cdr3_aa: CASSLGLGRNYGYTF
cdr3_nt: TGCGCCAGCAGCTTGGGTCTTGGCAGGAACTATGGCTACACCTTC
d_call: .
v_call: TRBV5-1
j_call: TRBJ1-2
clone_size: .

cdr3_aa: CASIGTGVSYEQYF
cdr3_nt: TGCGCCAGCATTGGTACAGGCGTCTCCTACGAGCAGTACTTC
d_call: .
v_call: TRBV10-2
j_call: TRBJ2-7
clone_size: few

cdr3_aa: CASSQDIAGGLEQFF
cdr3_nt: TGTGCCAGCAGCCAAGATATAGCGGGGGGTTTGGAGCAGTTCTTC
d_call: TRBD2
v_call: TRBV4-2
j_call: TRBJ2-1
clone_size: .

cdr3_aa: CASSQGSGYTGANVLTF
cdr3_nt: TGCGCCAGCAGCCAAGGTTCGGGATACACCGGGGCCAACGTCCTGACTTTC
d_call: .
v_call: TRBV4-1
j_call: TRBJ2-6
clone_size: .

cdr3_aa: CASSLGQAGQPQHF
cdr3_nt: TGTGCCAGCAGCTTGGGACAGGCGGGTCAGCCCCAGCATTTT
d_call: .
v_call: TRBV5-8
j_call: TRBJ1-5
clone_size: .

cdr3_aa: CASSEDRREKLFF
cdr3_nt: TGTGCCAGCAGTGAAGACCGCAGGGAAAAACTGTTTTTT
d_call: .
v_call: TRBV2
j_call: TRBJ1-4
clone_size: .

cdr3_aa: CASSEWASGTSSYNEQFF
cdr3_nt: TGTGCCAGCAGTGAATGGGCTAGCGGAACAAGCTCCTACAATGAGCAGTTCTTC
d_call: TRBD2
v_call: TRBV25-1
j_call: TRBJ2-1
clone_size: .

cdr3_aa: CASSPVRGNQPQHF
cdr3_nt: TGTGCCAGCAGCCCCGTGAGAGGGAATCAGCCCCAGCATTTT
d_call: .
v_call: TRBV7-9
j_call: TRBJ1-5
clone_size: few

cdr3_aa: CASTEWEGPPLHF
cdr3_nt: TGTGCCAGCACCGAGTGGGAGGGGCCACCCCTCCACTTT
d_call: .
v_call: TRBV7-8
j_call: TRBJ1-6
clone_size: .

cdr3_aa: CAIRGQGEQFF
cdr3_nt: TGTGCCATCCGAGGACAGGGGGAGCAGTTCTTC
d_call: TRBD1
v_call: TRBV10-3
j_call: TRBJ2-1
clone_size: .

cdr3_aa: CASSKGGSSYNEQFF
cdr3_nt: TGTGCCAGTTCAAAAGGCGGGAGCTCCTACAATGAGCAGTTCTTC
d_call: TRBD2
v_call: TRBV19
j_call: TRBJ2-1
clone_size: once

cdr3_aa: CASSLGQGAYEQYF
cdr3_nt: TGTGCCAGCAGCTTAGGACAGGGAGCCTACGAGCAGTACTTC
d_call: TRBD1
v_call: TRBV7-2
j_call: TRBJ2-7
clone_size: .

cdr3_aa: CASRGGVNSPLHF
cdr3_nt: TGTGCCAGCAGAGGAGGGGTAAATTCACCCCTCCACTTT
d_call: .
v_call: TRBV6-5
j_call: TRBJ1-6
clone_size: .

cdr3_aa: CASSWSSEEKLFF
cdr3_nt: TGTGCCAGCAGCTGGAGCAGCGAAGAAAAACTGTTTTTT
d_call: .
v_call: TRBV11-3
j_call: TRBJ1-4
clone_size: .

cdr3_aa: CASSQDSSYSPLHF
cdr3_nt: TGTGCCAGCAGCCAGGACAGTTCCTATTCACCCCTCCACTTT
d_call: .
v_call: TRBV11-2
j_call: TRBJ1-6
clone_size: .

cdr3_aa: CASSVAASGRSSDEQFF
cdr3_nt: TGTGCCAGCAGCGTAGCGGCTAGCGGGAGGTCAAGCGATGAGCAGTTCTTC
d_call: TRBD2
v_call: TRBV9
j_call: TRBJ2-1
clone_size: .

cdr3_aa: CASSYGGVVCEQFF
cdr3_nt: TGTGCCAGCAGTTATGGGGGGGTTGTTTGTGAGCAGTTCTTC
d_call: TRBD2
v_call: TRBV6-5
j_call: TRBJ2-1
clone_size: .

cdr3_aa: CASSERDREFGYTF
cdr3_nt: TGTGCCAGCAGTGAACGGGACAGGGAGTTTGGCTACACCTTC
d_call: TRBD1
v_call: TRBV6-1
j_call: TRBJ1-2
clone_size: few

cdr3_aa: CATSRGEREKSDTQYF
cdr3_nt: TGTGCCACCAGCAGAGGGGAGCGGGAGAAGTCAGATACGCAGTATTTT
d_call: TRBD2
v_call: TRBV15
j_call: TRBJ2-3
clone_size: .

cdr3_aa: CASGSGAYTDTQYF
cdr3_nt: TGTGCCAGCGGTAGCGGGGCATACACAGATACGCAGTATTTT
d_call: TRBD2
v_call: TRBV3-1/TRBV3-2
j_call: TRBJ2-3
clone_size: .

cdr3_aa: CASSPRGNQPQHF
cdr3_nt: TGTGCCAGCTCACCAAGAGGTAATCAGCCCCAGCATTTT
d_call: .
v_call: TRBV18
j_call: TRBJ1-5
clone_size: .

cdr3_aa: CASSYGAGGPDTQYF
cdr3_nt: TGTGCCAGCAGTTACGGGGCGGGGGGGCCGGATACGCAGTATTTT
d_call: TRBD2
v_call: TRBV6-5
j_call: TRBJ2-3
clone_size: .

cdr3_aa: CATSDLQEASSQYF
cdr3_nt: TGTGCCACCAGTGATTTGCAAGAGGCTAGCTCGCAGTATTTT
d_call: .
v_call: TRBV24-1
j_call: TRBJ2-3
clone_size: .

cdr3_aa: CASSQGNPGRTDTQYF
cdr3_nt: TGCGCCAGCAGCCAAGGCAACCCCGGGAGAACAGATACGCAGTATTTT
d_call: .
v_call: TRBV4-1
j_call: TRBJ2-3
clone_size: .

cdr3_aa: CASKAGTSTDTQYF
cdr3_nt: TGTGCCAGCAAGGCGGGGACTTCCACAGATACGCAGTATTTT
d_call: .
v_call: TRBV28
j_call: TRBJ2-3
clone_size: .

cdr3_aa: CASSYYPGGRSEAFF
cdr3_nt: TGTGCCAGCAGTTATTACCCAGGGGGCAGGTCTGAAGCTTTCTTT
d_call: TRBD1
v_call: TRBV6-5
j_call: TRBJ1-1
clone_size: .

cdr3_aa: CASSLGLAGLVEQFF
cdr3_nt: TGCGCCAGCAGTCTCGGACTAGCGGGGCTCGTTGAGCAGTTCTTC
d_call: TRBD2
v_call: TRBV28
j_call: TRBJ2-1
clone_size: .

cdr3_aa: CASSEQAGRVNTIYF
cdr3_nt: TGTGCCAGCAGTGAACAGGCGGGTCGAGTAAACACCATATATTTT
d_call: .
v_call: TRBV2
j_call: TRBJ1-3
clone_size: .

cdr3_aa: CASSQLVLVTNTGELFF
cdr3_nt: TGTGCCAGCAGCCAACTAGTCCTCGTTACGAACACCGGGGAGCTGTTTTTT
d_call: .
v_call: TRBV3-1/TRBV3-2
j_call: TRBJ2-2
clone_size: .

cdr3_aa: CASSPLWDRGNEQFF
cdr3_nt: TGTGCCAGCTCACCCCTTTGGGACAGGGGTAATGAGCAGTTCTTC
d_call: TRBD1
v_call: TRBV18
j_call: TRBJ2-1
clone_size: .

cdr3_aa: CASSGRTSGGEDTQYF
cdr3_nt: TGTGCCAGCAGCGGCCGGACTAGCGGGGGGGAAGATACGCAGTATTTT
d_call: TRBD2
v_call: TRBV11-2
j_call: TRBJ2-3
clone_size: .

cdr3_aa: CASSTGTGSYEQYF
cdr3_nt: TGCGCCAGCAGCACCGGGACAGGAAGCTACGAGCAGTACTTC
d_call: TRBD1
v_call: TRBV5-1
j_call: TRBJ2-7
clone_size: .